The 17 T cell receptor beta chains below come from one sample, sequenced in a study of T cell responses to AZD1222 COVID-19 vaccine. The data were produced by immunoSEQ multiplex PCR, yet TCRdb's version contains in-frame clones alone and is incomplete. The sample records about 140,000 clones, more than 85% being singletons. The starting material was peripheral blood, obtained on day 0 of AZD1222 vaccination. Receptors originate from an adult in good health.

The J gene is TRBJ1-1, the V gene TRBV18; D call uncertain. The CDR3 runs 13 residues. V was pared by 1 base and J by 1 base, with 4 bases between. Germline lookup yields CDR1 KGHSH and CDR2 LQKENI. CDR3 amino acids: CASSPRTNTEAFF. The CDR3 DNA reads TGTGCCAGCTCACCACGGACGAACACTGAAGCTTTCTTT.

This clone was seen only once. V gene TRBV12-5 combines with J gene TRBJ2-2; possibly TRBD2 for D (6 bases). This CDR3 has 15 amino acids. Germline V gene sequence: CDR1 LGHNT, CDR2 FRNRAP. V gave up 0 bases and J gave up 4 bases, with 9 bases separating them. The CDR3 here is CASGLVSGGTGELFF. DNA for the CDR3: TGTGCTAGTGGTTTGGTATCCGGGGGCACCGGGGAGCTGTTTTTT.

The gene calls are TRBV11-2 and TRBJ2-3; 7 bases match TRBD2. CDR3 length: 14 residues. J lost 4 bases, V lost 4 bases, and 5 bases had no gene match. Per germline, CDR1 SGHAT and CDR2 FQNNGV. The CDR3 sequence is CASSSTSPPDTQYF. The CDR3 DNA sequence: TGTGCCAGCAGCTCGACTAGCCCCCCAGATACGCAGTATTTT.

V is TRBV7-6 and J is TRBJ2-7; tentatively, D is TRBD1 or TRBD2 (6 bases each). In germline, CDR1 is SGHVS, CDR2 FNYEAQ. V lost 5 bases and J 5 bases, leaving 19 bases between the germline ends. The CDR3 runs 15 residues. Here the CDR3 reads CASSVTGAVYDEQYF. CDR3 nucleotide sequence: TGTGCCAGCAGCGTAACGGGGGCAGTCTACGACGAGCAGTACTTC. Together with reference TRBV7-6 and TRBJ2-7, the CDR3 gives the full variable domain: GAGVSQSPRYKVTKRGQDVALRCDPISGHVSLYWYRQALGQGPEFLTYFNYEAQQDKSGLPNDRFSAERPEGSISTLTIQRTEQRDSAMYRCASSVTGAVYDEQYFGPGTRLTVT.

This rearrangement joins TRBV9 to TRBJ2-2; D not certain. The CDR3 runs to 14 residues. Trimming left V 0 bases short and J 6 bases short, with 9 bases between. The V gene's germline CDR1 is SGDLS and CDR2 YYNGEE. The CDR3 DNA sequence: TGTGCCAGCAGCGTAGGGACCCTGCCCGGGGAGCTGTTTTTT. Amino acid sequence: CASSVGTLPGELFF. Full variable domain (rest looked up from reference TRBV9 and TRBJ2-2): DSGVTQTPKHLITATGQRVTLRCSPRSGDLSVYWYQQSLDQGLQFLIQYYNGEERAKGNILERFSAQQFPDLHSELNLSSLELGDSALYFCASSVGTLPGELFFGEGSRLTVL.

This clone was found once. The CDR3 here is CASSLEAGRSQFF. Here the CDR3 DNA reads TGCGCCAGCAGCTTGGAAGCTGGACGGTCGCAGTTCTTC. V is TRBV5-1 and J is TRBJ2-1; D unresolved. The germline V and J ends were trimmed by 0 bases and 12 bases, with 13 bases remaining between them. From germline, CDR1 is SGHRS and CDR2 YFSETQ. The CDR3 loop spans 13 amino acids. The entire variable domain, with the rest obtained from reference TRBV5-1 and TRBJ2-1, is as follows: KAGVTQTPRYLIKTRGQQVTLSCSPISGHRSVSWYQQTPGQGLQFLFEYFSETQRNKGNFPGRFSGRQFSNSRSEMNVSTLELGDSALYLCASSLEAGRSQFFGPGTRLTVL.

The chain links TRBV5-5 to TRBJ2-5; D gene unclear. Germline V gene data show CDR1 as SGHKS and CDR2 as YYEKEE (reference sequence). The CDR3 extends over 14 amino acids. Trimming left V 4 bases short and J 5 bases short, with 15 bases between. CDR3 sequence (DNA): TGTGCCAGCAGCGCTCCGTATGAAGAGGAGACCCAGTACTTC. This encodes CASSAPYEEETQYF. Full variable domain (rest looked up from reference TRBV5-5 and TRBJ2-5): DAGVTQSPTHLIKTRGQQVTLRCSPISGHKSVSWYQQVLGQGPQFIFQYYEKEERGRGNFPDRFSARQFPNYSSELNVNALLLGDSALYLCASSAPYEEETQYFGPGTRLLVL.

The V and J genes are TRBV6-2 or TRBV6-3 and TRBJ2-7, with TRBD2 matching over 14 bases. V lost 0 bases and J lost 4; bases outside the gene matches: 11. CDR1 is MNHEY, CDR2 SVGEGT, per germline. This CDR3 comprises 19 residues. The CDR3 loop is CASSYSTLRLAGGQYEQYF. In DNA, the CDR3 is TGTGCCAGCAGTTACTCCACCCTTCGACTAGCGGGGGGGCAATACGAGCAGTACTTC.

The chain is built from TRBV5-1 and TRBJ1-1; weak D call: TRBD1 (6 bases). CDR3 length: 13 residues. Germline-derived CDR1 and CDR2 are SGHRS and YFSETQ. The V end was cut by 2 bases, the J end by 4 bases, with 9 bases between. Here the CDR3 reads CASSFLGGTEAFF. CDR3 DNA: TGCGCCAGCAGCTTCCTAGGGGGCACTGAAGCTTTCTTT.

A note on this clone: The identical CDR3 is also encoded by other nucleotide sequences in the sample. The chain has TRBV27 and TRBJ1-5; D is undetermined. Germline CDR1 MNHEY, CDR2 SMNVEV (reference sequence). Trimming removed 3 bases from V and 2 bases from J, with 8 bases in between. The CDR3 sequence is 14 residues long. This CDR3 reads CASSLTGGNQPQHF. DNA for the CDR3: TGTGCCAGCAGTTTGACCGGGGGCAATCAGCCCCAGCATTTT.

DNA for the CDR3: TGTGCCAGCAGTTCATATAGGGCCGAATATAATTCACCCCTCCACTTT. Protein sequence: CASSSYRAEYNSPLHF. This sequence joins TRBV6-2 or TRBV6-3 and TRBJ1-6; D unclear. CDR3 length equals 16 residues. The germline CDR1 and CDR2 sequences are MNHEY and SVGEGT. V was trimmed by 4 bases and J by 4 bases, leaving 14 bases between them.

This rearrangement joins TRBV10-1 to TRBJ2-3, with D maybe TRBD1 (5 bases). In germline, CDR1 is WNHNN, CDR2 SYGVQD (reference sequence). V shed 5 bases and J shed 0 bases, with 9 bases lying between them. CDR3 size: 14 residues. CDR3 region: CASSRGRSTDTQYF. In DNA, the CDR3 is TGCGCCAGCAGTAGGGGCCGGAGCACAGATACGCAGTATTTT.

This chain uses TRBV14 with TRBJ2-5; D is possibly TRBD1 (5 bases). V gave up 4 bases and J gave up 4 bases, with 16 bases separating them. Germline V lookup: CDR1 SGHDN, CDR2 FVKESK. This CDR3 is 15 amino acids long. The CDR3 region is CASSPSPGRRETQYF. CDR3 nucleotide sequence: TGTGCCAGCAGCCCGAGTCCAGGGCGGCGAGAGACCCAGTACTTC.

The chain carries TRBV27 and TRBJ2-1; no clear D. Germline V gives CDR1 MNHEY, CDR2 SMNVEV (reference sequence). Trimming cost V 0 bases and J 9 bases, with 9 bases left between them. This CDR3 has 13 amino acids. The CDR3 DNA follows: TGTGCCAGCAGTTTATCGGGCACAGTTGAGCAGTTCTTC. Residues: CASSLSGTVEQFF.

The V call is TRBV9, the J call TRBJ2-3; tentative D call: TRBD2 (5 bases). Germline V gene data show CDR1 as SGDLS and CDR2 as YYNGEE. This CDR3 has 15 residues. Trimming removed 4 bases from V and 0 bases from J, with 12 bases in between. This CDR3 reads CASSPEGVSTDTQYF. CDR3 sequence (DNA): TGTGCCAGCAGCCCCGAGGGAGTAAGCACAGATACGCAGTATTTT.

The chain recombines TRBV18 with TRBJ1-1; D may be TRBD1 (6 bases). The V end was cut by 0 bases, the J end by 3 bases, with 14 bases between. The germline V gene encodes CDR1 KGHSH and CDR2 LQKENI. The CDR3 runs 16 residues. The chain's CDR3 is CASSPPVGGRDTEAFF. CDR3 DNA: TGTGCCAGCTCACCACCGGTGGGGGGCCGGGACACTGAAGCTTTCTTT.

The chain carries TRBV9 and TRBJ2-3, with TRBD2 identical over 8 bases. CDR3 length: 14 residues. CDR1 is SGDLS, CDR2 YYNGEE, per germline. The trim removed 3 bases at V and 1 base at J, leaving 1 base unmatched. CDR3 sequence (DNA): TGTGCCAGCAGCGCCGGGGGGGGCACAGATACGCAGTATTTT. This gives the protein CASSAGGGTDTQYF.